This is a list of T cell receptor beta chains from one sample in a study of CXCR3-negative and CXCR3-positive naive CD8 T cells. TCRdb re-analyzed the 5' RACE reads; it lists each CDR3 protein once, without DNA. Its table records some 38,000 distinct CDR3 sequences. Sequencing input: memory CD8+ T cells from blood. The receptor source for this set is a human donor in good health. Some clones in this sample may be carry-over from other donors' samples. The CDR3 runs from the conserved cysteine through the conserved F or W. Each record gives: CDR3 protein, clone size, J gene, V gene, CDR3 length. Clone size appears in some rows only: once, few, many, or a class for an expanded clone.

CDR3: CASSFGDGNEKLFF; size: .; J: TRBJ1-4; V: TRBV5-1; length: 14
CDR3: CSVEDSPNEQFF; size: .; J: TRBJ2-1; V: TRBV29-1; length: 12
CDR3: CASSPPGTGNEQYF; size: .; J: TRBJ2-7; V: TRBV7-9; length: 14
CDR3: CASSLRGANEQYF; size: .; J: TRBJ2-7; V: TRBV12-3/TRBV12-4; length: 13
CDR3: CSVEEGAYTEAFF; size: .; J: TRBJ1-1; V: TRBV29-1; length: 13
CDR3: CASGRRENSYEQYF; size: .; J: TRBJ2-7; V: TRBV7-2; length: 14
CDR3: CASSLYADTQYF; size: .; J: TRBJ2-3; V: TRBV7-6; length: 12
CDR3: CASSSLRGTTSGELNTGELFF; size: .; J: TRBJ2-2; V: TRBV7-8; length: 21
CDR3: CASSEEGRGTGELFF; size: .; J: TRBJ2-2; V: TRBV25-1; length: 15
CDR3: CASSQDWGRSYNEQFF; size: .; J: TRBJ2-1; V: TRBV4-1; length: 16
CDR3: CSAKGQGITEAFF; size: .; J: TRBJ1-1; V: TRBV20-1; length: 13
CDR3: CASSHEEFQETQYF; size: .; J: TRBJ2-5; V: TRBV12-3/TRBV12-4; length: 14
CDR3: CSVEGQGVGYEQYF; size: .; J: TRBJ2-7; V: TRBV29-1; length: 14
CDR3: CASSYSETDTQYF; size: medium-sized; J: TRBJ2-3; V: TRBV6-2/TRBV6-3; length: 13
CDR3: CASSQNRGSETQYF; size: .; J: TRBJ2-5; V: TRBV4-1; length: 14
CDR3: CASSSPRRQGGTDTQYF; size: .; J: TRBJ2-3; V: TRBV28; length: 17
CDR3: CSVEVTSGGEETQYF; size: .; J: TRBJ2-5; V: TRBV29-1; length: 15
CDR3: CASSPAGGATDTQYF; size: .; J: TRBJ2-3; V: TRBV11-2; length: 15
CDR3: CASSFLTETGELFF; size: .; J: TRBJ2-2; V: TRBV28; length: 14
CDR3: CASSERTSGSWNEQFF; size: .; J: TRBJ2-1; V: TRBV11-3; length: 16
CDR3: CASSLSPRAEQFF; size: .; J: TRBJ2-1; V: TRBV4-1; length: 13
CDR3: CASSSPVLEETQYF; size: .; J: TRBJ2-5; V: TRBV12-3/TRBV12-4; length: 14
CDR3: CSARDSAGVATGYTF; size: .; J: TRBJ1-2; V: TRBV20-1; length: 15
CDR3: CASSPGTGVGYTF; size: .; J: TRBJ1-2; V: TRBV7-9; length: 13
CDR3: CASSQDSQGWNEQYF; size: .; J: TRBJ2-7; V: TRBV4-3; length: 15
CDR3: CASSFGIEQYF; size: .; J: TRBJ2-7; V: TRBV27; length: 11
CDR3: CSDGNRGANTEAFF; size: .; J: TRBJ1-1; V: TRBV29-1; length: 14
CDR3: CASSLVGVGTASYEQYF; size: .; J: TRBJ2-7; V: TRBV7-9; length: 17
CDR3: CASIPGQGAYEQYF; size: .; J: TRBJ2-7; V: TRBV19; length: 14
CDR3: CSARDPRKLSHYEQYF; size: .; J: TRBJ2-7; V: TRBV20-1; length: 16
CDR3: CASSLTGVSYEQYF; size: .; J: TRBJ2-7; V: TRBV28; length: 14
CDR3: CASSWELAGGTSYEQYF; size: .; J: TRBJ2-7; V: TRBV28; length: 17
CDR3: CASRKGSSYNEQFF; size: .; J: TRBJ2-1; V: TRBV6-2/TRBV6-3; length: 14
CDR3: CSAGDRAGTEAFF; size: .; J: TRBJ1-1; V: TRBV29-1; length: 13
CDR3: CASSEGYTSDEQFF; size: .; J: TRBJ2-1; V: TRBV25-1; length: 14
CDR3: CSARSAGAYEQYF; size: .; J: TRBJ2-7; V: TRBV20-1; length: 13
CDR3: CASSPQEGGQVETQYF; size: .; J: TRBJ2-5; V: TRBV5-1; length: 16
CDR3: CSVKQETGANVLTF; size: .; J: TRBJ2-6; V: TRBV29-1; length: 14
CDR3: CASSLPGLVHGQETQYF; size: .; J: TRBJ2-5; V: TRBV5-1; length: 17
CDR3: CASRPQRDTQYF; size: .; J: TRBJ2-3; V: TRBV12-3/TRBV12-4; length: 12
CDR3: CASSLTGTGAETQYF; size: .; J: TRBJ2-5; V: TRBV12-3/TRBV12-4; length: 15
CDR3: CASSYDRVFPHEQYF; size: .; J: TRBJ2-7; V: TRBV28; length: 15
CDR3: CASSLYTTGDNEQFF; size: .; J: TRBJ2-1; V: TRBV28; length: 15
CDR3: CASSWDSPYEQYF; size: .; J: TRBJ2-7; V: TRBV28; length: 13
CDR3: CASSPPDRVSGELFF; size: .; J: TRBJ2-2; V: TRBV7-9; length: 15
CDR3: CSVVSSVTDPYEQYF; size: .; J: TRBJ2-7; V: TRBV29-1; length: 15
CDR3: CSVPDSTGELFF; size: .; J: TRBJ2-2; V: TRBV29-1; length: 12
CDR3: CASSFGTERRIFGQETQYF; size: .; J: TRBJ2-5; V: TRBV28; length: 19
CDR3: CASSCPGGLSDCDEQFF; size: .; J: TRBJ2-1; V: TRBV6-2/TRBV6-3; length: 17